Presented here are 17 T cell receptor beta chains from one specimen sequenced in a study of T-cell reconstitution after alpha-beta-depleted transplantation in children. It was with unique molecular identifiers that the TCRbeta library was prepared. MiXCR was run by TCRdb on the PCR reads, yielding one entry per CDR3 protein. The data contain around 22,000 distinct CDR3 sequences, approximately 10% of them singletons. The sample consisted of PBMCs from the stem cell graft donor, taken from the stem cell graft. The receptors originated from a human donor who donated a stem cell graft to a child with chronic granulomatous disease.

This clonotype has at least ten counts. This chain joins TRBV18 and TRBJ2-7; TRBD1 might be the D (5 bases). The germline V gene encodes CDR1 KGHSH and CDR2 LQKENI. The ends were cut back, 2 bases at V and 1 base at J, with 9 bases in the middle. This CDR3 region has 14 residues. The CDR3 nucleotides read TGTGCCAGCTCACCAAAGACAGTTTCCTACGAGCAGTACTTC. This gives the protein CASSPKTVSYEQYF. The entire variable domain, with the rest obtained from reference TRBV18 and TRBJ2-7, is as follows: NAGVMQNPRHLVRRRGQEARLRCSPMKGHSHVYWYRQLPEEGLKFMVYLQKENIIDESGMPKERFSAEFPKEGPSILRIQQVVRGDSAAYFCASSPKTVSYEQYFGPGTRLTVT.

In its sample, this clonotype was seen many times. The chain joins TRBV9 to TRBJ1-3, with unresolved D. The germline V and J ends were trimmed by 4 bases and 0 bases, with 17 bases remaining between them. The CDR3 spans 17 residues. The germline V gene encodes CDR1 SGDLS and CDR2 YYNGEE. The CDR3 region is CASSPRGGRTSGNTIYF. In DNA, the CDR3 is TGTGCCAGCAGCCCCCGAGGCGGCCGGACCTCTGGAAACACCATATATTTT.

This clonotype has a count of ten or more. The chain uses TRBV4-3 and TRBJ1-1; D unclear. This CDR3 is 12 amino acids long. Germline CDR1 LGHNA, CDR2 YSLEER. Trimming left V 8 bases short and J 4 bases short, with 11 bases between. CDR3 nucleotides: TGCGCCAGCGGGCGTTCTCGCACTGAAGCTTTCTTT. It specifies CASGRSRTEAFF.

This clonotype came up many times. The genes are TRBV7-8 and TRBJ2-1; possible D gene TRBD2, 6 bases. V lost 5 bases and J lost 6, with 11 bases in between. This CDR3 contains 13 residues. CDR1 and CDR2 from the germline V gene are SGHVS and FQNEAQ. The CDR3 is CASSAGGSNEQFF. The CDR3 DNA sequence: TGTGCCAGCAGCGCCGGAGGGAGCAATGAGCAGTTCTTC. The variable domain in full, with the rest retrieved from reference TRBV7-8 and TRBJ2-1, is GAGVSQSPRYKVAKRGQDVALRCDPISGHVSLFWYQQALGQGPEFLTYFQNEAQLDKSGLPSDRFFAERPEGSVSTLKIQRTQQEDSAVYLCASSAGGSNEQFFGPGTRLTVL.

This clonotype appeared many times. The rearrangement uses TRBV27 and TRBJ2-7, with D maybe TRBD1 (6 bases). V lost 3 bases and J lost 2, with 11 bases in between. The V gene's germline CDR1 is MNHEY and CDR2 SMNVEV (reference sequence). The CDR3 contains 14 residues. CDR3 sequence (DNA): TGTGCCAGCAGTTTCATAGGGGACACCTACGAGCAGTACTTC. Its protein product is CASSFIGDTYEQYF.

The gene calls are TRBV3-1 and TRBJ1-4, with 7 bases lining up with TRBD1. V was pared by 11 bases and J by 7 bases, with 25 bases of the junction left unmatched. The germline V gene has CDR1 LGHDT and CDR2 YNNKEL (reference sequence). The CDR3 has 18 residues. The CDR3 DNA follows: TGTGCCTGCTGCCAAGACGACCTGGGGACAGCAAGCTTTGAAAAACTGTTTTTT. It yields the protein CACCQDDLGTASFEKLFF.

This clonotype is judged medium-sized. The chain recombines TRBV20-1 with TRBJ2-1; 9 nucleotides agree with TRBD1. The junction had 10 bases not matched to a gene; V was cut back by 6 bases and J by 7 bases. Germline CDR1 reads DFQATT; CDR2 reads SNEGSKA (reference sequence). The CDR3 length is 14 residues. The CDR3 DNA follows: TGCAGTGCAGAGGGACAGGGTAATAGGAATGAGCAGTTCTTC. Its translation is CSAEGQGNRNEQFF.

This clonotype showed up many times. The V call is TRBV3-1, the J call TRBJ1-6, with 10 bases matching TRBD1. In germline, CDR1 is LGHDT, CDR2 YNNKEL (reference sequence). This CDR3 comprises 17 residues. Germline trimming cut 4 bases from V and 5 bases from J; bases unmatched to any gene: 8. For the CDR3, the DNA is TGTGCCAGCAGCCGCGACAGGGGGCTCGGAAATAATTCACCCCTCCACTTT. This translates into CASSRDRGLGNNSPLHF.

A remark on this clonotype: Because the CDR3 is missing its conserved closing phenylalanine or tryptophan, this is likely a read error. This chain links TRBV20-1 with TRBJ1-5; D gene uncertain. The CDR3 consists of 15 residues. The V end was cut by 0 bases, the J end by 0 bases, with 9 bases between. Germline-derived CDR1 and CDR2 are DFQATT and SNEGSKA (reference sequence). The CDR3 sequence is CSAREAHTSNQPQHL. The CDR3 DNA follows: TGCAGTGCTAGAGAGGCACATACTAGCAATCAGCCCCAGCATTTG.

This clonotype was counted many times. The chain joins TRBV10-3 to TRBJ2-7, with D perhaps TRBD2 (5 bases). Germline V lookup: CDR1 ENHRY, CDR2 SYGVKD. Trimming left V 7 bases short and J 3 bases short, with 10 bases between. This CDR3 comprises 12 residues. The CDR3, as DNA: TGTGCCATCAAACTAGATAACTACGAGCAGTACTTC. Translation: CAIKLDNYEQYF.

The CDR3 region has the DNA TGTGCCATCTGTTTAAAGGGGACAGGGACATCTGGGGCCAACGTCCTGACTTTC. It specifies CAICLKGTGTSGANVLTF. This chain joins TRBV3-1 and TRBJ2-6; 9 bases match TRBD1. The CDR3 has 18 amino acids. Germline V lookup: CDR1 LGHDT, CDR2 YNNKEL (reference sequence). Trimming cost V 10 bases and J 1 base; bases outside gene matches: 14.

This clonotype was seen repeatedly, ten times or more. The DNA of the CDR3 is TGCGCCAGCAGCTTGGATGTGGGACGAGGCACAGATACGCAGTATTTT. Translated, it gives CASSLDVGRGTDTQYF. The genes are TRBV5-1 and TRBJ2-3; D is perhaps TRBD1 or TRBD2 (5 bases each). Germline loops: CDR1 SGHRS, CDR2 YFSETQ. Deletions cut 0 bases from V and 1 base from J, with 12 bases between. The CDR3 is 16 residues long.

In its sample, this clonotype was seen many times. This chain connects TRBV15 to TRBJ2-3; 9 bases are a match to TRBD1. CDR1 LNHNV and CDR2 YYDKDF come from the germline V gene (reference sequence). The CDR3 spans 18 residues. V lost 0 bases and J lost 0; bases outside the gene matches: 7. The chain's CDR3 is CATSRERDRDLSTDTQYF. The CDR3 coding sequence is TGTGCCACCAGCAGAGAGCGGGACAGGGATCTTAGCACAGATACGCAGTATTTT.

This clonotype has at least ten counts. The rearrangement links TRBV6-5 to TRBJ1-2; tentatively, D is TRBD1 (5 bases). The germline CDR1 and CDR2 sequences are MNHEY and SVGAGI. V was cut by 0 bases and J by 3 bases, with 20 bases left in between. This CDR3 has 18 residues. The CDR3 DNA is TGTGCCAGCAGTTACTCGATTTTCGGGGGGTCCAGGGACTATGGCTACACCTTC. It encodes CASSYSIFGGSRDYGYTF.

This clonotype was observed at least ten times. The CDR3: CASSLGAPQQFF. DNA of the CDR3: TGTGCCAGCAGTTTAGGGGCCCCACAGCAGTTCTTC. V is TRBV12-3 or TRBV12-4 and J is TRBJ2-1, with unresolved D. V lost 1 base to trimming and J lost 11 bases, with 9 bases between them. CDR3 length: 12 residues.

The CDR3 region has the DNA TGCAGTACCGGAGTAAGGAGGGCGACAGATACGCAGTATTTT. Encoded protein: CSTGVRRATDTQYF. The rearrangement joins TRBV20-1 to TRBJ2-3, with D possibly being TRBD2 (6 bases). Germline CDR1 and CDR2: DFQATT and SNEGSKA (reference sequence). The CDR3 covers 14 residues. The V and J ends lost 8 bases and 3 bases respectively, with 18 bases between them.

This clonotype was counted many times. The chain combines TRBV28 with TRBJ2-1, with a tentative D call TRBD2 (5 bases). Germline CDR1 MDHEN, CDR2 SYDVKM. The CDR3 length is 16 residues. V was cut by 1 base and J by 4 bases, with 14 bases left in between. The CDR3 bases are TGTGCCAGCAGTTTATCACCGAGCGGTTCATACAATGAGCAGTTCTTC. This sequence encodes CASSLSPSGSYNEQFF.